The clone carrying this T cell receptor beta chain was counted at least ten times. Its antigen remains unknown. This record comes from a study of post-analysis software for immune sequencing data. Overall study context: Recorded disease courses covered relapsing-remitting, secondary progressive and progressive-relapsing multiple sclerosis. Some patients had no subtype annotation.

The junction had 10 bases not matched to a gene; V was cut back by 6 bases and J by 8 bases. Germline loops: CDR1 SQVTM, CDR2 ANQGSEA. The CDR3 extends over 13 amino acids. cDNA libraries of TCR beta carried unique molecular identifiers. It was from about 1 to 10 million T cells that roughly 0.5 million cDNA molecules came. TCRdb redid the calling of the PCR reads with MiXCR, one entry per CDR3 protein. The data contain fewer than 850,000 distinct CDR3 sequences, about 32% of them singletons. Study outcomes and limitations: People with multiple sclerosis had a significantly lower normalized Chao1 diversity than controls did. Strong co-clustering by F measure was seen for same-batch samples. With TRBV5-6, TRBV5-1 and TRBV20-1 included, 4 to 6 TRBV segments were more frequent in patients than in controls.

The V gene is TRBV29-1, the J gene TRBJ2-3; 8 bases map to TRBD2. Sequencing used blood. The TCR sequence derives from a girl under 18 with multiple sclerosis. DNA of the CDR3: TGCAGCGTGATACTAGCGGTCCGGGGTACGCAGTATTTT. Amino acids: CSVILAVRGTQYF.